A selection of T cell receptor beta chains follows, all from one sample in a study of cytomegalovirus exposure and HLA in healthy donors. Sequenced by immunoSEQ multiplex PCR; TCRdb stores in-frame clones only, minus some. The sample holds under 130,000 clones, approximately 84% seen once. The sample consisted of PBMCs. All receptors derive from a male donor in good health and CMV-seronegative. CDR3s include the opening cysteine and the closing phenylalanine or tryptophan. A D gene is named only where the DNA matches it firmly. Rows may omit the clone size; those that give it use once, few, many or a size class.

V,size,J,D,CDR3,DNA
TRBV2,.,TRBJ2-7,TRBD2,CASRGGRSGSSYEQYF,TGTGCCAGCAGGGGGGGGAGGTCGGGCAGCTCCTACGAGCAGTACTTC
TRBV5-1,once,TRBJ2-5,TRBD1,CASSPGTGQETQYF,TGCGCCAGCAGCCCGGGGACAGGCCAAGAGACCCAGTACTTC
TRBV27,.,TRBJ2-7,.,CASSLAGTSYEQYF,TGTGCCAGCAGTTTAGCGGGAACCTCCTACGAGCAGTACTTC
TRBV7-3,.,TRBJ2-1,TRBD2,CASSRGLAGGPNNEQFF,TGTGCCAGCAGCCGGGGACTAGCGGGAGGGCCCAACAATGAGCAGTTCTTC
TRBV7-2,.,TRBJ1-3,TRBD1,CASSLVSRTGVSGNTIYF,TGTGCCAGCAGCTTAGTGTCCCGGACAGGGGTCTCTGGAAACACCATATATTTT
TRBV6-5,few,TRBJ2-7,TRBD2,CASTTPGGGREQYF,TGTGCCAGCACCACCCCCGGGGGAGGGCGTGAGCAGTACTTC
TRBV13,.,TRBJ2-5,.,CASSLGGLKYQETQYF,TGTGCCAGCAGCTTAGGGGGGCTCAAGTACCAAGAGACCCAGTACTTC
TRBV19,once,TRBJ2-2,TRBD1,CASSMGTGGTGELFF,TGTGCCAGTAGTATGGGGACAGGGGGGACCGGGGAGCTGTTTTTT
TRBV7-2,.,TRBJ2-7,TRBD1,CASIQSQGGPYEQYF,TGTGCCAGCATCCAATCACAGGGGGGCCCCTACGAGCAGTACTTC
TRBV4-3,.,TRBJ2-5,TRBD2,CASSQDPSGRAGETQYF,TGCGCCAGCAGCCAAGATCCTAGCGGGAGGGCCGGAGAGACCCAGTACTTC
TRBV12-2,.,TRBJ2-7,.,CASRWSGLAPNEQYF,TGTGCAAGTCGCTGGTCGGGACTGGCCCCAAACGAGCAGTACTTC
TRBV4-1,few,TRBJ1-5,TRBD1,CASSPIETGGDQPQHF,TGCGCCAGCAGCCCTATCGAGACAGGGGGCGATCAGCCCCAGCATTTT
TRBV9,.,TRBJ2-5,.,CASSVEPEKETQYF,TGTGCCAGCAGCGTAGAGCCCGAGAAAGAGACCCAGTACTTC
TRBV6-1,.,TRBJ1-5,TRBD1,CASSEAVYRGANQPQHF,TGTGCCAGCAGTGAAGCTGTGTACAGGGGGGCCAATCAGCCCCAGCATTTT
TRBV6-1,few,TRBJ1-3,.,CASSESGSGNTIYF,TGTGCCAGCAGTGAGTCAGGCTCTGGAAACACCATATATTTT
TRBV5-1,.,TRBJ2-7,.,CASSLGAVYEQYF,TGCGCCAGCAGCTTGGGGGCAGTGTACGAGCAGTACTTC
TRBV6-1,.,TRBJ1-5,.,CASSVNGYSNQPQHF,TGTGCCAGCAGCGTAAACGGGTATAGCAATCAGCCCCAGCATTTT
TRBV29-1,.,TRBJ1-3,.,CSVEDRRSSSGNTIYF,TGCAGCGTTGAAGATCGCAGATCTTCCTCTGGAAACACCATATATTTT
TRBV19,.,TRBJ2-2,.,CASRPDSTGELFF,TGTGCCAGTAGACCTGACAGCACCGGGGAGCTGTTTTTT
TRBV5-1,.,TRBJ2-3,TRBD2,CASSRGLAGTDTQYF,TGCGCCAGCAGCAGAGGACTAGCGGGCACAGATACGCAGTATTTT
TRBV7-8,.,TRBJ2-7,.,CASSLSPREGLSYEQYF,TGTGCCAGCAGCTTATCCCCTCGCGAGGGCCTCTCCTACGAGCAGTACTTC